The next 8 T cell receptor beta chains were all read from a single sample in a study of cytomegalovirus exposure and HLA in healthy donors. Primers included in the PCR were 60 Vbeta and 13 Jbeta primers. Data came from immunoSEQ multiplex PCR; TCRdb stores just in-frame clones and leaves some out. This sample has about 200,000 clones, with roughly 80% found just once. The specimen was PBMCs. The receptors shown here come from a woman aged 18-35 years in good health and CMV-seronegative.

The V gene is TRBV7-2, the J gene TRBJ2-2, with a possible D match to TRBD2 (6 bases). CDR3 length: 17 amino acids. Between the trimmed V and J ends, which lost 2 bases and 1 base, there was a span of 14 bases. Germline assignment: CDR1 SGHTA and CDR2 FQGNSA. The DNA for the CDR3 is TGTGCCAGCAGCTTACGGGTCGGGACTTTGAACACCGGGGAGCTGTTTTTT. Protein: CASSLRVGTLNTGELFF.

This rearrangement joins TRBV25-1 to TRBJ2-1, with 8 nucleotides matching TRBD2. Germline V gene lookup returns CDR1 MGHDK and CDR2 SYGVNS. V lost 1 base and J lost 5; bases outside the gene matches: 10. The CDR3 is made up of 17 amino acids. CDR3 bases: TGTGCCAGCAGTGAATCTCTTAGCGGGATGAAAAACAATGAGCAGTTCTTC. This gives the protein CASSESLSGMKNNEQFF.

The chain is built from TRBV19 and TRBJ2-7, with 13 bases lining up with TRBD2. The CDR3 is made up of 16 amino acids. Germline V gene lookup returns CDR1 LNHDA and CDR2 SQIVND (reference sequence). V lost 1 base to trimming and J lost 2 bases; unmatched junction nucleotides: 2. CDR3 nucleotide sequence: TGTGCCAGTAGTATAGGGACTAGCGGGGGCGCCTACGAGCAGTACTTC. Translation: CASSIGTSGGAYEQYF. Based on the CDR3 plus reference TRBV19 and TRBJ2-7, the full variable domain is DGGITQSPKYLFRKEGQNVTLSCEQNLNHDAMYWYRQDPGQGLRLIYYSQIVNDFQKGDIAEGYSVSREKKESFPLTVTSAQKNPTAFYLCASSIGTSGGAYEQYFGPGTRLTVT.

This chain joins TRBV11-2 and TRBJ2-3; D is unresolved. V lost 0 bases to trimming and J lost 0 bases, with 4 bases between them. The CDR3 length is 14 residues. CDR1 and CDR2 from the germline V gene are SGHAT and FQNNGV. CDR3 protein: CASSLDTSTDTQYF. In nucleotides, the CDR3 is TGTGCCAGCAGCTTAGATACTAGCACAGATACGCAGTATTTT.

The chain combines TRBV11-3 with TRBJ2-1; 14 nucleotides align to TRBD2. The germline V gene has CDR1 SGHNT and CDR2 YENEEA. This CDR3 spans 19 amino acids. J was trimmed by 1 base and V by 0 bases; bases with no gene match: 5. CDR3 loop: CASSLEGLAGETSYNEQFF. The CDR3 nucleotides are TGTGCCAGCAGCTTAGAGGGACTAGCGGGAGAAACGTCCTACAATGAGCAGTTCTTC.

This clone was counted only a few times. This chain connects TRBV6-5 to TRBJ1-1, with D maybe TRBD1 (5 bases). The CDR3 has 14 amino acids. V was trimmed by 7 bases and J by 4 bases, leaving 16 bases between them. The germline CDR1 and CDR2 sequences are MNHEY and SVGAGI. This CDR3 is CASTKPGGGTEAFF. The CDR3 nucleotides read TGTGCCAGCACCAAACCCGGGGGAGGCACTGAAGCTTTCTTT.

This CDR3 reads CASSWDRTGELFF. The CDR3 nucleotides are TGCGCCAGCAGTTGGGACAGGACCGGGGAGCTGTTTTTT. V usage is TRBV10-1 and J usage is TRBJ2-2, with TRBD1 matching 8 bases. CDR1 is WNHNN and CDR2 is SYGVQD in the germline V gene (reference sequence). The trim removed 5 bases at V and 5 bases at J, leaving 1 base unmatched. The CDR3 is 13 residues long.

The J gene is TRBJ2-5, the V gene TRBV27; tentatively, D is TRBD1 (5 bases). CDR3 length: 13 amino acids. Germline-derived CDR1 and CDR2 are MNHEY and SMNVEV (reference sequence). V lost 3 bases and J lost 6, with 11 bases in between. Here the CDR3 DNA reads TGTGCCAGCAGTTTCGGCAGGACAAAGACCCAGTACTTC. Its protein is CASSFGRTKTQYF.